Shown below are 5 T cell receptor beta chains from a single sample sequenced in a study of blood T cell repertoires in COVID-19. Profiling relied on immunoSEQ multiplex PCR, and the TCRdb table lists in-frame clones only, not all of them. This sample carries roughly 200,000 clones, roughly 80% of them seen once, and the ten largest clones take roughly 13%. The sample was peripheral blood. These receptors came from a man aged 50-60 years who had recovered from COVID-19.

The chain carries TRBV4-1 and TRBJ2-6, with a tentative D call TRBD1 (8 bases). Germline CDR1 reads MGHRA; CDR2 reads YSYEKL. This CDR3 has 18 amino acids. V was trimmed by 4 bases and J by 0 bases, leaving 16 bases between them. The chain's CDR3 is CASSLLQGEGSGANVLTF. DNA for the CDR3: TGCGCCAGCAGCCTACTACAGGGGGAGGGCTCTGGGGCCAACGTCCTGACTTTC.

The J gene is TRBJ2-1, the V gene TRBV10-1; TRBD1 is a possible D gene (6 bases). With 2 bases removed from V and 7 bases from J, the gap between germline ends came to 12 bases. The germline CDR1 and CDR2 sequences are WNHNN and SYGVQD (reference sequence). This CDR3 region has 14 residues. CDR3 region: CASSEHERGNEQFF. In nucleotides, the CDR3 is TGCGCCAGCAGTGAGCACGAGAGGGGGAATGAGCAGTTCTTC.

This clone was picked up one time. The chain employs TRBV7-8 and TRBJ2-7, with 7 bases matching TRBD2. The V segment lost 1 base and the J segment 3 bases; nucleotides outside the gene matches: 6. This CDR3 contains 15 residues. CDR1 and CDR2 (germline): SGHVS, FQNEAQ. The CDR3 coding sequence is TGTGCCAGCAGCTTAGGTGTGCGGGGGTACTACGAGCAGTACTTC. This gives the protein CASSLGVRGYYEQYF.

The chain is built from TRBV20-1 and TRBJ1-1; D may be TRBD1 (6 bases). Looked up from germline, CDR1 is DFQATT and CDR2 is SNEGSKA (reference sequence). Trimming took 6 bases from V and 8 from J, leaving 13 bases between them. The CDR3 consists of 11 residues. This CDR3 reads CSARRQAEAFF. In DNA form, the CDR3 reads TGCAGTGCGAGAAGACAGGCGGAAGCTTTCTTT.

The rearrangement links TRBV3-1 (or the pseudogene TRBV3-2) to TRBJ2-7; 15 bases line up with TRBD2. The CDR3 runs 15 residues. Germline V gene data show CDR1 as LGHDT and CDR2 as YNNKEL (reference sequence). J lost 3 bases, V lost 5 bases, and 2 bases had no gene match. CDR3 sequence: CASSSGLAGGYEQYF. CDR3 bases: TGTGCCAGCAGCTCGGGACTAGCGGGGGGCTACGAGCAGTACTTC.